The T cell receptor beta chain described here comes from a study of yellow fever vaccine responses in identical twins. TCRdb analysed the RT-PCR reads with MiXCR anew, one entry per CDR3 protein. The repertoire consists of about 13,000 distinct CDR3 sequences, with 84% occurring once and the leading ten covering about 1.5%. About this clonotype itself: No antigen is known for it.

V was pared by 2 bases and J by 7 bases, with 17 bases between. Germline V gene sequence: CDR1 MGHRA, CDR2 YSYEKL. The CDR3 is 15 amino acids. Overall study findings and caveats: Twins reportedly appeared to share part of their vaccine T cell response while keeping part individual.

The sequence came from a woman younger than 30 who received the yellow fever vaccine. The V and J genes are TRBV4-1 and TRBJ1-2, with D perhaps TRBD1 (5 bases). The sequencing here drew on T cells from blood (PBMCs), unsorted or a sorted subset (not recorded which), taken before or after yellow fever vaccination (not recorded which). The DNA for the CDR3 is TGCGCCAGCAGCCAATCAACCAACTGGGGACGTGGCTACACCTTC. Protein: CASSQSTNWGRGYTF.